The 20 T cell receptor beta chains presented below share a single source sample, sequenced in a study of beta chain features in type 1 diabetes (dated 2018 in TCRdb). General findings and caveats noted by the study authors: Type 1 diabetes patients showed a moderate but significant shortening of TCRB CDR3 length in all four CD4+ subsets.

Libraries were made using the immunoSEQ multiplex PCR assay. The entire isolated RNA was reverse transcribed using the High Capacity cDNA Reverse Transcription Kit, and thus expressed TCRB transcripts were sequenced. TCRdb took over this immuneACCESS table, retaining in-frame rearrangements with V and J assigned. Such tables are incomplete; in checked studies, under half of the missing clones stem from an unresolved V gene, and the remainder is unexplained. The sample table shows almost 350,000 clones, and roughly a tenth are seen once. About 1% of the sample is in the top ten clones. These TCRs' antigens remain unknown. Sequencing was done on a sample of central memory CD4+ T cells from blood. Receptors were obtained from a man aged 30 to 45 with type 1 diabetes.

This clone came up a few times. The CDR3 protein is CASAKDSNYGYTF. The CDR3 DNA follows: TGTGCCAGCGCTAAGGACTCCAACTATGGCTACACCTTC. The chain uses TRBV2 and TRBJ1-2; D gene uncertain. The CDR3 consists of 13 residues. Germline V gene lookup returns CDR1 SNHLY and CDR2 FYNNEI. Trimming took 8 bases from V and 2 from J, leaving 12 bases between them. Using reference TRBV2 and TRBJ1-2 for the parts outside the CDR3, the full variable domain is EPEVTQTPSHQVTQMGQEVILRCVPISNHLYFYWYRQILGQKVEFLVSFYNNEISEKSEIFDDQFSVERPDGSNFTLKIRSTKLEDSAMYFCASAKDSNYGYTFGSGTRLTVV.

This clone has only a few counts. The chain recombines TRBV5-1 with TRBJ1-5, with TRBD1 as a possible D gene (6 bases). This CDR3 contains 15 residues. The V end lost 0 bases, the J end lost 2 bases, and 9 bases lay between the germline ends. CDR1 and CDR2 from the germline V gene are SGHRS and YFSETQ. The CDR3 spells CASSLEGGGNQPQHF. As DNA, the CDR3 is TGCGCCAGCAGCTTGGAAGGGGGAGGCAATCAGCCCCAGCATTTT.

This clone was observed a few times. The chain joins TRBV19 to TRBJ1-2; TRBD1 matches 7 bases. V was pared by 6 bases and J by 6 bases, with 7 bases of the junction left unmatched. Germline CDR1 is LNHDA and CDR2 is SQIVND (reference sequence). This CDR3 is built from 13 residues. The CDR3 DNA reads TGTGCCAGTAGACCCGACAGGGATCATGGCTACACCTTC. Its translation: CASRPDRDHGYTF.

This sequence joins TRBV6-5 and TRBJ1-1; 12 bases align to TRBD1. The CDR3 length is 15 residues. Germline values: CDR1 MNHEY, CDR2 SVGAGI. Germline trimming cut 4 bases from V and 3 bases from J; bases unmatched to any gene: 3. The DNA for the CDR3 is TGTGCCAGCAGTTCCCGGGACAGGGGGCACACTGAAGCTTTCTTT. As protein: CASSSRDRGHTEAFF.

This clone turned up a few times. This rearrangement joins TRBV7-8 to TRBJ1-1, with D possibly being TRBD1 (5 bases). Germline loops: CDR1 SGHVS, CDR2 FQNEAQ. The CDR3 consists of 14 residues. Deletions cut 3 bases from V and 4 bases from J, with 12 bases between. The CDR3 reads CASSFRGGLTEAFF. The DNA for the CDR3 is TGTGCCAGCAGCTTTCGGGGGGGTCTCACTGAAGCTTTCTTT.

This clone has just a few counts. This chain's CDR3 is CASRTQGLSYEQYF. The CDR3 nucleotides read TGTGCCAGCAGGACACAGGGTTTGAGCTACGAGCAGTACTTC. The chain links TRBV28 to TRBJ2-7; perhaps TRBD1 as D (6 bases). From germline, CDR1 is MDHEN and CDR2 SYDVKM. Deletions cut 6 bases from V and 3 bases from J, with 15 bases between. The CDR3 extends over 14 amino acids.

DNA of the CDR3: TGTGCCACCAGCAGAGACAGCCGGCAGAGTACGCAGTATTTT. Its protein is CATSRDSRQSTQYF. This chain joins TRBV15 and TRBJ2-3; D is unresolved. V shed 0 bases and J shed 8 bases, with 12 bases lying between them. The germline CDR1 and CDR2 sequences are LNHNV and YYDKDF (reference sequence). The CDR3 extends over 14 amino acids.

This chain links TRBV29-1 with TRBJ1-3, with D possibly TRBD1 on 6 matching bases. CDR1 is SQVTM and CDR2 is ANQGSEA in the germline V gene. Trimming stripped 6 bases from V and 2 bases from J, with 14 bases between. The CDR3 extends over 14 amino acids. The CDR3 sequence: CSVEDTGTGNTIYF. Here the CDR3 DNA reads TGCAGCGTAGAGGATACAGGGACTGGAAACACCATATATTTT.

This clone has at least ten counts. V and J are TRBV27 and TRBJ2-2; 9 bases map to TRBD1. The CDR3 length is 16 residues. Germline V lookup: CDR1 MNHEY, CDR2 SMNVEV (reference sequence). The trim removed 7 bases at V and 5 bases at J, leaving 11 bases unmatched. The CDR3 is CASTKTADRGTGELFF. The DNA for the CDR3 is TGTGCCAGCACTAAGACGGCCGACAGGGGGACCGGGGAGCTGTTTTTT.

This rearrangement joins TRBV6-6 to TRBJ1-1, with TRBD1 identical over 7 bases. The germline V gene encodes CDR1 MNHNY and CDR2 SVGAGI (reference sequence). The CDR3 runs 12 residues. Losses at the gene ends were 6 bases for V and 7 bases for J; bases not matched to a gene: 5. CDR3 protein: CASSRQGYEAFF. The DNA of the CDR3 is TGTGCCAGCAGCCGACAGGGTTATGAAGCTTTCTTT.

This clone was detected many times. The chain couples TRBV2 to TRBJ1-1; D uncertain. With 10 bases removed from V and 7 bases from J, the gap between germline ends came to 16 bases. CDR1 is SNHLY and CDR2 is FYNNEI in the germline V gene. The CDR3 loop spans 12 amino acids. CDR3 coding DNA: TGTGCCACACGCCAAGGGAACGGTGAAGCTTTCTTT. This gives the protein CATRQGNGEAFF. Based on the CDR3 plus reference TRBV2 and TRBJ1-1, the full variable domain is EPEVTQTPSHQVTQMGQEVILRCVPISNHLYFYWYRQILGQKVEFLVSFYNNEISEKSEIFDDQFSVERPDGSNFTLKIRSTKLEDSAMYFCATRQGNGEAFFGQGTRLTVV.

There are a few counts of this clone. The DNA for the CDR3 is TGTGCCAGCAGAACCCCCGGGACGAGCATCTATGGCTACACCTTC. Translated, it gives CASRTPGTSIYGYTF. V usage is TRBV2 and J usage is TRBJ1-2, with a tentative D call TRBD1 (5 bases). V was trimmed by 6 bases and J by 4 bases, leaving 18 bases between them. The CDR3 loop spans 15 amino acids. From germline, CDR1 is SNHLY and CDR2 FYNNEI.

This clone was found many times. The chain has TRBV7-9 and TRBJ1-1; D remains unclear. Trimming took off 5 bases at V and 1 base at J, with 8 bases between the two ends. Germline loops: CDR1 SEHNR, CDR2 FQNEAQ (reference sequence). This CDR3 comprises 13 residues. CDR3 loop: CASSRGENTEAFF. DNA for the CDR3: TGTGCCAGCAGCCGCGGAGAGAACACTGAAGCTTTCTTT.

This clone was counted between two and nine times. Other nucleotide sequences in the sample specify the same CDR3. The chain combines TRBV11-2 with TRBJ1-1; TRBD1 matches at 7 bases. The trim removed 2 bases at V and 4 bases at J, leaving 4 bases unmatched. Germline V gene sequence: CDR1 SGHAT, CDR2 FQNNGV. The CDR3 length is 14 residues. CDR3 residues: CASSLQGGGTEAFF. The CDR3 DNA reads TGTGCCAGCAGCTTACAGGGGGGCGGCACTGAAGCTTTCTTT.

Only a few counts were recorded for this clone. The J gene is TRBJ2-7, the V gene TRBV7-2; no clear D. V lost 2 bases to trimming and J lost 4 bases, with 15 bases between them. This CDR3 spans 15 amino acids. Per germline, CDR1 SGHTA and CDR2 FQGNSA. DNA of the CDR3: TGTGCCAGCAGCTTACCGGCTGGCGTCAAGTACGAGCAGTACTTC. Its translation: CASSLPAGVKYEQYF.

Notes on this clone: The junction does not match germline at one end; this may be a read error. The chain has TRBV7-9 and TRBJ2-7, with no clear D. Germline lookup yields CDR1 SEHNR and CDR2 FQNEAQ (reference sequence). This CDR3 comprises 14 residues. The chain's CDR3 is CASSSIRVSHEQYF. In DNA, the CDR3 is TGTGCCAGCAGCTCTATAAGGGTCTCCCACGAGCAGTACTTC. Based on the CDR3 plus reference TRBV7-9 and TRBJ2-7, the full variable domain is DTGVSQNPRHKITKRGQNVTFRCDPISEHNRLYWYRQTLGQGPEFLTYFQNEAQLEKSRLLSDRFSAERPKGSFSTLEIQRTEQGDSAMYLCASSSIRVSHEQYFGPGTRLTVT.

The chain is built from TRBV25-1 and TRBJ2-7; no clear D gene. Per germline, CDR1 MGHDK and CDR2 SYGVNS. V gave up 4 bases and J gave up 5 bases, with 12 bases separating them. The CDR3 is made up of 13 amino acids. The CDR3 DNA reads TGTGCCAGCAGTGTCGGGCTCACTGACGAGCAGTACTTC. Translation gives CASSVGLTDEQYF.

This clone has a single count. The CDR3 spells CASSSWDRAGNTIYF. The CDR3 region has the DNA TGTGCCAGCAGCTCCTGGGACAGGGCTGGAAACACCATATATTTT. The chain couples TRBV7-8 to TRBJ1-3; 9 nucleotides line up with TRBD1. The J segment lost 2 bases and the V segment lost 4 bases, leaving 3 bases of the junction unmatched. Germline CDR1 reads SGHVS; CDR2 reads FQNEAQ. CDR3 size: 15 residues.

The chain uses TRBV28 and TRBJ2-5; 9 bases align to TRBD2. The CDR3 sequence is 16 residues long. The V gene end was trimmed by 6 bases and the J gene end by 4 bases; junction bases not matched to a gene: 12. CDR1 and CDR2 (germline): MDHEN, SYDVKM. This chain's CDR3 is CASRISRGGAGETQYF. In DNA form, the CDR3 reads TGTGCCAGCAGAATATCGCGCGGGGGGGCCGGAGAGACCCAGTACTTC. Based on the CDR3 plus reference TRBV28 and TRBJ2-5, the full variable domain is DVKVTQSSRYLVKRTGEKVFLECVQDMDHENMFWYRQDPGLGLRLIYFSYDVKMKEKGDIPEGYSVSREKKERFSLILESASTNQTSMYLCASRISRGGAGETQYFGPGTRLLVL.

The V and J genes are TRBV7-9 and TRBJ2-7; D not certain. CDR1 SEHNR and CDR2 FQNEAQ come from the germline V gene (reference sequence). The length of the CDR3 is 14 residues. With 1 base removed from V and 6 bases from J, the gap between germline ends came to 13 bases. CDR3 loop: CASSLGAWAGEQYF. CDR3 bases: TGTGCCAGCAGCTTAGGAGCGTGGGCTGGCGAGCAGTACTTC. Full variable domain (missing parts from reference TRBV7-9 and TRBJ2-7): DTGVSQNPRHKITKRGQNVTFRCDPISEHNRLYWYRQTLGQGPEFLTYFQNEAQLEKSRLLSDRFSAERPKGSFSTLEIQRTEQGDSAMYLCASSLGAWAGEQYFGPGTRLTVT.